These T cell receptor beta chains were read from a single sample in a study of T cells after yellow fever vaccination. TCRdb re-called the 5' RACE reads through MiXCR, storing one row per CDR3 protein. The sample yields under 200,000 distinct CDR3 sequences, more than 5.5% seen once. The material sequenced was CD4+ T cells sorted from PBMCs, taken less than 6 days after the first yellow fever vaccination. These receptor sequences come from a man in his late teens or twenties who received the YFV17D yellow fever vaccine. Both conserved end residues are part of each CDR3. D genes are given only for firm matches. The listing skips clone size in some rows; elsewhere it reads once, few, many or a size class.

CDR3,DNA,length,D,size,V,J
CASSDESYEQYF,TGTGCCAGCTCTGACGAATCCTACGAGCAGTACTTC,12,.,many,TRBV18,TRBJ2-7
CASIGTSGASSYEQYF,TGTGCCAGCATCGGGACTAGCGGGGCAAGCTCCTACGAGCAGTACTTC,16,TRBD2,few,TRBV5-5,TRBJ2-7
CASSQMGLAISTDTQYF,TGTGCCAGCAGCCAAATGGGGCTGGCGATTAGCACAGATACGCAGTATTTT,17,.,many,TRBV6-5,TRBJ2-3
CSVARYNEQFF,TGCAGCGTTGCCCGGTACAATGAGCAGTTCTTC,11,.,many,TRBV29-1,TRBJ2-1
CAIRREIADPAEYF,TGTGCCATCAGGCGGGAGATCGCAGATCCTGCCGAGTACTTC,14,TRBD2,few,TRBV10-3,TRBJ2-7
CASSPVQGRNTQYF,TGTGCCAGCAGCCCAGTACAGGGGCGAAACACGCAGTATTTT,14,TRBD1,many,TRBV4-2,TRBJ2-3
CASSLRVMDGNYGYTF,TGCGCCAGCAGCTTGCGGGTGATGGACGGAAACTATGGCTACACCTTC,16,.,.,TRBV5-1,TRBJ1-2
CASSLGSGGNQPQHF,TGTGCCAGCAGTTTAGGGTCGGGTGGCAATCAGCCCCAGCATTTT,15,.,many,TRBV12-3/TRBV12-4,TRBJ1-5
CASTRDLTGELFF,TGTGCCAGCACTAGAGATCTGACCGGGGAGCTGTTTTTT,13,.,few,TRBV6-2/TRBV6-3,TRBJ2-2
CASSSPVPRGGEQFF,TGTGCCAGCAGTTCCCCGGTGCCCAGAGGGGGTGAGCAGTTCTTC,15,.,.,TRBV6-2/TRBV6-3,TRBJ2-1
CASSQGQGGGIVYEQYF,TGCGCCAGCAGCCAAGGTCAGGGCGGGGGGATCGTCTACGAGCAGTACTTC,17,TRBD2,.,TRBV4-1,TRBJ2-7
CASSYSAWQGGGTGELFF,TGTGCCAGCAGTTACTCCGCCTGGCAGGGCGGTGGCACCGGGGAGCTGTTTTTT,18,.,few,TRBV6-5,TRBJ2-2
CASSYWANTEAFF,TGTGCCAGCAGTTACTGGGCGAACACTGAAGCTTTCTTT,13,.,.,TRBV6-2/TRBV6-3,TRBJ1-1
CASSPHPVGNEKLFF,TGTGCCAGCAGCCCACATCCAGTTGGGAATGAAAAACTGTTTTTT,15,.,.,TRBV7-9,TRBJ1-4
CASSQDLTTLGLTQYF,TGCGCCAGCAGCCAAGATTTGACTACCTTAGGACTGACCCAGTACTTC,16,.,many,TRBV4-3,TRBJ2-5
CASSFPHAGDTEAFF,TGTGCCAGCAGTTTCCCCCACGCGGGGGATACTGAAGCTTTCTTT,15,.,many,TRBV12-3/TRBV12-4,TRBJ1-1
CASSLRGQGYNEQFF,TGTGCCAGCAGCCTTCGGGGACAGGGATACAATGAGCAGTTCTTC,15,TRBD1,many,TRBV7-2,TRBJ2-1